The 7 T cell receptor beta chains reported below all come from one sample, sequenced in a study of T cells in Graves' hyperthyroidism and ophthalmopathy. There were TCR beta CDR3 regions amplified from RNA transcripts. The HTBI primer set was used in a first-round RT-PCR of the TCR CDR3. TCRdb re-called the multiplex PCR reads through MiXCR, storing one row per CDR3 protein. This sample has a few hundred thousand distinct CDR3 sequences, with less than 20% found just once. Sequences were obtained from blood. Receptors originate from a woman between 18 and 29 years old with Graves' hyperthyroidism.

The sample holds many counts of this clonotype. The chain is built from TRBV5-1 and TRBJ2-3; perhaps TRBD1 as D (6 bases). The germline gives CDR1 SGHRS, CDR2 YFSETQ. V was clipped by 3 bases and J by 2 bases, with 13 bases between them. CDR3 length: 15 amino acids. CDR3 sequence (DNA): TGCGCCAGCAGCTCGGGACAAGAACTCACAGATACGCAGTATTTT. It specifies CASSSGQELTDTQYF.

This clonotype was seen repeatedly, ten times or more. Written as DNA, the CDR3 is TGTGCCAGCTCGAAATCAGCTTCTGGAAACACCATATATTTT. As protein: CASSKSASGNTIYF. This chain uses TRBV18 with TRBJ1-3; D unclear. Germline CDR1 reads KGHSH; CDR2 reads LQKENI. Deletions cut 6 bases from V and 1 base from J, with 10 bases between. The CDR3 loop spans 14 amino acids. Based on the CDR3 plus reference TRBV18 and TRBJ1-3, the full variable domain is NAGVMQNPRHLVRRRGQEARLRCSPMKGHSHVYWYRQLPEEGLKFMVYLQKENIIDESGMPKERFSAEFPKEGPSILRIQQVVRGDSAAYFCASSKSASGNTIYFGEGSWLTVV.

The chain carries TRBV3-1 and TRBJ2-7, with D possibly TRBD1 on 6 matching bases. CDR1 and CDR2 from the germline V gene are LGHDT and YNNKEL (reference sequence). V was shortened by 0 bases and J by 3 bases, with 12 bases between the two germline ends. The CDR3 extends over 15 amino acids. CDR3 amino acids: CASSQEQGGGYEQYF. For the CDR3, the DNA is TGTGCCAGCAGCCAAGAACAGGGTGGGGGCTACGAGCAGTACTTC.

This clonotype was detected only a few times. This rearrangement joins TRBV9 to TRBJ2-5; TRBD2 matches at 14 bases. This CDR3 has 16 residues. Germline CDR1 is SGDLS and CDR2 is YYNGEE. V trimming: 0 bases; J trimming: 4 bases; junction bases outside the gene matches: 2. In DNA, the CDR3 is TGTGCCAGCAGCGTAGGGGGGACTAGCGGGGGAGAGACCCAGTACTTC. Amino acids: CASSVGGTSGGETQYF. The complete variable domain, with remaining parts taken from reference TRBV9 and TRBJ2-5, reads DSGVTQTPKHLITATGQRVTLRCSPRSGDLSVYWYQQSLDQGLQFLIQYYNGEERAKGNILERFSAQQFPDLHSELNLSSLELGDSALYFCASSVGGTSGGETQYFGPGTRLLVL.

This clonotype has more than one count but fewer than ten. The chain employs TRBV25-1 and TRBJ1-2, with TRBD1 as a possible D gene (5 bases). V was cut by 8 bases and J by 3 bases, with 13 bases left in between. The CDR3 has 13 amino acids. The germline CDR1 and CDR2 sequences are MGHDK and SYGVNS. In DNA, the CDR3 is TGTGCCAGCGGAGGGGTCGACTACTATGGCTACACCTTC. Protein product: CASGGVDYYGYTF.

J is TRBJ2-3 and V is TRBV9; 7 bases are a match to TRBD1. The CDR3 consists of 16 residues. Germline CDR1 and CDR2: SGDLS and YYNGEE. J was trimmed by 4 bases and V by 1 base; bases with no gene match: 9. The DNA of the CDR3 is TGTGCCAGCAGCGTAACCCCCGACAGGGCCCCAGATACGCAGTATTTT. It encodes CASSVTPDRAPDTQYF.

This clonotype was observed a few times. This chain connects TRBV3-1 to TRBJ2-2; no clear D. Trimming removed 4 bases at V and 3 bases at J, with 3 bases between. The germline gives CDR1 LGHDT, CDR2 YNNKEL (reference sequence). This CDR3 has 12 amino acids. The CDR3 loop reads CASSRHTGELFF. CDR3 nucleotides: TGTGCCAGCAGCCGCCACACCGGGGAGCTGTTTTTT.